This T cell receptor (beta chain) is from a study of OX40 agonist ivuxolimab in advanced cancers. Study details: At 0.01 to 10 mg/kg, ivuxolimab was administered intravenously to patients every 2 weeks. Having had anti-PD-1, anti-PD-L1 or anti-CTLA-4 therapy before was allowed, and 40% to 45% had some.

Points on this clone: What it binds is not known.

Here immunoSEQ multiplex PCR was the method, and the copy in TCRdb shows in-frame clones only, minus some. Of fewer than 40,000 clones in the sample, 74% were seen once. Study-wide findings and caveats: At 0.1 to 3.0 mg/kg and by week 6, CD4+ and CD8+ T cells in the blood had expanded clonally. Antigen targets of the expanded peripheral T cells went undetermined.

CDR3 length equals 16 residues. V lost 8 bases to trimming and J lost 0 bases, with 17 bases between them. The V gene's germline CDR1 is KGHSH and CDR2 LQKENI. Material: CD4+ or CD8+ T cells sorted from blood, obtained in a trial of the OX40 agonist ivuxolimab. The TCR comes from an adult with an advanced solid tumor such as melanoma, head and neck, liver or kidney cancer. The V and J genes are TRBV18 and TRBJ1-3, with D uncertain. CDR3 nucleotide sequence: TGTGCCAGCCTTTCTCTCGGACGCGTCTCTGGAAACACCATATATTTT. It codes for CASLSLGRVSGNTIYF.